This TCR beta chain was recovered during a study of blood T cell repertoires in COVID-19. With 0 bases removed from V and 4 bases from J, the gap between germline ends came to 10 bases. CDR1 LGHNA and CDR2 YSLEER come from the germline V gene. CDR3 length equals 15 residues. The data were produced by immunoSEQ multiplex PCR, yet TCRdb's version contains in-frame clones alone and is incomplete. This repertoire shows around 100,000 clones, about 88% found once; its top ten account for approximately 2.9%. The chain employs TRBV4-3 and TRBJ2-1; D gene ambiguous. This TCR derives from a man in his fifties with active or convalescent COVID-19. Sequenced: peripheral blood. CDR3 coding DNA: TGCGCCAGCAGCCAAGATTCGGCGGAATACAATGAGCAGTTCTTC. Amino acid sequence: CASSQDSAEYNEQFF.